One sample yielded the 30 T cell receptor beta chains listed below, sequenced in a study of blood T cells in healthy people across ages. For the second PCR, which ran for about 6 to 12 cycles, a sample-barcoded 5' primer and a J-beta primer mix were used. One entry per CDR3 protein, called by TCRdb with MiXCR from the 5' RACE reads. The profile shows some 1.8 million distinct CDR3 sequences, roughly two fifths of them singletons. Sequenced material: blood. The receptors were gathered from a human donor in good health.

The V call is TRBV27, the J call TRBJ1-2; no clear D. With 2 bases removed from V and 6 bases from J, the gap between germline ends came to 19 bases. The V gene's germline CDR1 is MNHEY and CDR2 SMNVEV (reference sequence). The CDR3 has 16 amino acids. CDR3 in amino acids: CASSLLVSGEQDGYTF. CDR3 nucleotide sequence: TGTGCCAGCAGTTTACTTGTCTCTGGGGAGCAGGATGGCTACACCTTC.

J is TRBJ2-3 and V is TRBV6-2 or TRBV6-3; 10 bases align to TRBD2. The CDR3 is 18 amino acids. Germline V CDR1 and CDR2: MNHEY, SVGEGT. J gave up 5 bases and V 2 bases, and 13 bases lay outside the gene matches. This CDR3 is CASSYHGRAGGPGDTQYF. Written as DNA, the CDR3 is TGTGCCAGCAGTTACCACGGAAGAGCGGGGGGGCCGGGAGATACGCAGTATTTT.

V usage is TRBV7-9 and J usage is TRBJ2-3; D is unclear. Trimming removed 8 bases from V and 0 bases from J, with 9 bases in between. The CDR3 is 13 residues long. Germline CDR1 and CDR2: SEHNR and FQNEAQ (reference sequence). The CDR3 sequence is CASGIRSTDTQYF. CDR3 DNA sequence: TGTGCCAGCGGGATTAGGAGCACAGATACGCAGTATTTT. Full variable domain (remainder filled in from reference TRBV7-9 and TRBJ2-3): DTGVSQNPRHKITKRGQNVTFRCDPISEHNRLYWYRQTLGQGPEFLTYFQNEAQLEKSRLLSDRFSAERPKGSFSTLEIQRTEQGDSAMYLCASGIRSTDTQYFGPGTRLTVL.

There are a few counts of this clonotype. This chain joins TRBV7-8 and TRBJ2-6; TRBD2 matches 8 bases. This CDR3 contains 16 residues. CDR1 is SGHVS and CDR2 is FQNEAQ in the germline V gene. V was clipped by 4 bases and J by 4 bases; unmatched bases: 6. Written as DNA, the CDR3 is TGTGCCAGCAGCTACAGCGGGAGTACCGGGGCCAACGTCCTGACTTTC. Protein sequence: CASSYSGSTGANVLTF. The entire variable domain, with the rest obtained from reference TRBV7-8 and TRBJ2-6, is as follows: GAGVSQSPRYKVAKRGQDVALRCDPISGHVSLFWYQQALGQGPEFLTYFQNEAQLDKSGLPSDRFFAERPEGSVSTLKIQRTQQEDSAVYLCASSYSGSTGANVLTFGAGSRLTVL.

This clonotype was seen just once. The V gene is TRBV12-3 or TRBV12-4, the J gene TRBJ1-1; D gene ambiguous. With 4 bases removed from V and 4 bases from J, the gap between germline ends came to 10 bases. This CDR3 is built from 13 residues. The CDR3 protein is CASSWWGGTEAFF. The CDR3 coding sequence is TGTGCCAGCAGTTGGTGGGGAGGCACTGAAGCTTTCTTT.

The chain uses TRBV5-1 and TRBJ1-1; 8 nucleotides match TRBD1. CDR1 SGHRS and CDR2 YFSETQ come from the germline V gene. The CDR3 has 14 residues. J was trimmed by 5 bases and V by 5 bases; bases with no gene match: 8. CDR3 sequence (DNA): TGCGCCAGCAGGTCCGGGACAGGAAGAACTGAAGCTTTCTTT. Translating gives CASRSGTGRTEAFF.

This clonotype is a singleton in its sample. The chain combines TRBV20-1 with TRBJ1-1; 7 nucleotides match TRBD1. The junction had 9 bases not matched to a gene; V was cut back by 0 bases and J by 5 bases. In germline, CDR1 is DFQATT, CDR2 SNEGSKA (reference sequence). CDR3 length: 15 residues. The DNA for the CDR3 is TGCAGTGCTAGAGATCCTAGGGGGCGGAGGACTGAAGCTTTCTTT. This sequence encodes CSARDPRGRRTEAFF.

This clonotype has just a few counts. The rearrangement uses TRBV29-1 and TRBJ2-1; TRBD1 agrees at 10 bases. CDR3 length equals 10 residues. Germline assignment: CDR1 SQVTM and CDR2 ANQGSEA. J gave up 14 bases and V 7 bases, and 5 bases lay outside the gene matches. CDR3 nucleotides: TGCAGCGGCCGAGGGACAGGGGAGTTCTTC. Translating it yields CSGRGTGEFF.

The chain carries TRBV11-2 and TRBJ2-2, with a tentative D call TRBD1 (5 bases). V dropped 2 bases and J dropped 2 bases, with 12 bases sitting between them. The CDR3 length is 16 residues. Germline CDR1 reads SGHAT; CDR2 reads FQNNGV. The DNA of the CDR3 is TGTGCCAGCAGCTTATGGGCAGGGAAAAACACCGGGGAGCTGTTTTTT. This codes for CASSLWAGKNTGELFF.

The chain links TRBV7-8 to TRBJ2-4; a weak D match, TRBD1 (5 bases). Trimming took 5 bases from V and 7 from J, leaving 18 bases between them. This CDR3 has 15 amino acids. Germline assignment: CDR1 SGHVS and CDR2 FQNEAQ. The CDR3 sequence: CASSPYGAVGNIQYF. CDR3 DNA: TGTGCCAGCAGCCCCTATGGGGCGGTTGGGAACATTCAGTACTTC.

This clonotype was seen just once. CDR3 sequence: CSARETSNTEAFF. DNA for the CDR3: TGCAGTGCTAGGGAAACATCGAACACTGAAGCTTTCTTT. The chain has TRBV20-1 and TRBJ1-1; no reliable D call. The CDR3 covers 13 residues. Germline V lookup: CDR1 DFQATT, CDR2 SNEGSKA (reference sequence). Trimming took off 3 bases at V and 1 base at J, with 9 bases between the two ends.

The chain employs TRBV6-2 or TRBV6-3 and TRBJ2-3; D tentatively fits TRBD1 or TRBD2 (6 bases each). The CDR3 is 15 residues long. The germline gives CDR1 MNHEY, CDR2 SVGEGT. Trimming removed 7 bases at V and 0 bases at J, with 14 bases between. For the CDR3, the DNA is TGTGCCAGCAACCCTAGGGGGGTGAGCACAGATACGCAGTATTTT. It specifies CASNPRGVSTDTQYF.

V gene TRBV10-3 combines with J gene TRBJ2-2; D possibly corresponds to TRBD2 (5 bases). CDR1 and CDR2 from the germline V gene are ENHRY and SYGVKD. This CDR3 has 14 residues. Between the trimmed V and J ends, which lost 6 bases and 0 bases, there was a span of 8 bases. For the CDR3, the DNA is TGTGCCATCAGGGGGAGTGCGAACACCGGGGAGCTGTTTTTT. This codes for CAIRGSANTGELFF.

This clonotype has only a few counts. V usage is TRBV7-2 and J usage is TRBJ2-1; the match to TRBD2 covers 9 bases. Germline CDR1 and CDR2: SGHTA and FQGNSA. The CDR3 extends over 16 amino acids. V trimming: 5 bases; J trimming: 3 bases; junction bases outside the gene matches: 8. The CDR3 sequence is CASSPNPLAGYNEQFF. The CDR3 nucleotides read TGTGCCAGCAGCCCAAACCCACTAGCGGGCTACAATGAGCAGTTCTTC.

This clonotype came up a few times. The chain links TRBV28 to TRBJ1-2; 9 bases align to TRBD1. The CDR3 is made up of 15 amino acids. V was pared by 7 bases and J by 3 bases, with 9 bases of the junction left unmatched. Looked up from germline, CDR1 is MDHEN and CDR2 is SYDVKM. This CDR3 is CASIDRGLPDYGYTF. The CDR3 nucleotides read TGTGCCAGCATAGACAGGGGGTTACCCGACTATGGCTACACCTTC.

The chain has TRBV7-2 and TRBJ2-1; tentatively, D is TRBD1 or TRBD2 (5 bases each). The germline gives CDR1 SGHTA, CDR2 FQGNSA. The CDR3 runs 17 residues. Deletions cut 2 bases from V and 8 bases from J, with 22 bases between. The CDR3 DNA follows: TGTGCCAGCAGCTTAATTGCCGGGGCCTTAAATCGCGATGAGCAGTTCTTC. It yields the protein CASSLIAGALNRDEQFF.

The V gene is TRBV12-3 or TRBV12-4, the J gene TRBJ2-7; D gene unclear. This CDR3 contains 12 residues. The V gene lost 4 bases and the J gene lost 7 bases, with 11 bases spanning the gap. The CDR3 sequence: CASSSAWNEQYF. CDR3 nucleotide sequence: TGTGCCAGCAGTTCCGCCTGGAATGAGCAGTACTTC.

V gene TRBV3-1 combines with J gene TRBJ2-2; tentative D call: TRBD1 (6 bases). There are 15 residues in the CDR3. V was cut by 4 bases and J by 5 bases, with 14 bases left in between. Germline-derived CDR1 and CDR2 are LGHDT and YNNKEL (reference sequence). CDR3 amino acids: CASSPPDSFTGELFF. CDR3 bases: TGTGCCAGCAGCCCACCGGACAGCTTTACCGGGGAGCTGTTTTTT.

This clonotype came up many times. The rearrangement links TRBV9 to TRBJ2-7; TRBD2 agrees at 10 bases. The CDR3 is 13 amino acids. With V trimmed by 5 bases and J by 5 bases, 4 bases remained unmatched. CDR1 and CDR2 (germline): SGDLS, YYNGEE. CDR3 residues: CASSSSGGDEQYF. The CDR3 DNA follows: TGTGCCAGCAGTTCCAGCGGGGGGGACGAGCAGTACTTC.

In its sample, this clonotype was seen a few times. The chain combines TRBV7-3 with TRBJ1-2; D unclear. Deletions cut 5 bases from V and 4 bases from J, with 11 bases between. Germline-derived CDR1 and CDR2 are SGHTA and FQGTGA. The CDR3 loop spans 13 amino acids. The DNA of the CDR3 is TGTGCCAGCAGCGATGAAGGTTTCTATGGCTACACCTTC. It yields the protein CASSDEGFYGYTF.

DNA of the CDR3: TGTGCCAGTAGTATAGTAAGTGGGGTCGGGGAGACCCAGTACTTC. It yields the protein CASSIVSGVGETQYF. This chain joins TRBV19 and TRBJ2-5; no definite D call. The CDR3 spans 15 residues. Germline-derived CDR1 and CDR2 are LNHDA and SQIVND (reference sequence). V dropped 1 base and J dropped 5 bases, with 14 bases sitting between them.

With respect to this clonotype: A read error may produce the germline difference seen at one junction end. The CDR3 bases are TGCGCCAGCAGCTTGGCCGGGTCAGGGATCGGAGAGGCCCAGTACTTC. Residues: CASSLAGSGIGEAQYF. This chain links TRBV5-1 with TRBJ2-5; tentatively, D is TRBD1 (5 bases). The CDR3 has 16 residues. CDR1 SGHRS and CDR2 YFSETQ come from the germline V gene.

Only a few counts were recorded for this clonotype. V usage is TRBV20-1 and J usage is TRBJ1-2, with a weak D call TRBD1 (5 bases). Germline loops: CDR1 DFQATT, CDR2 SNEGSKA (reference sequence). CDR3 size: 13 residues. Trimming shortened V by 4 bases and J by 4 bases, and 13 bases separated the two germline ends. CDR3 region: CSATGDRAYGYTF. The CDR3 DNA is TGCAGTGCTACCGGGGACCGAGCCTATGGCTACACCTTC.

This clonotype was counted a few times. This chain joins TRBV12-3 or TRBV12-4 and TRBJ2-1, with TRBD2 as a possible D gene (5 bases). Trimming removed 7 bases at V and 8 bases at J, with 12 bases between. CDR3 length: 12 residues. The CDR3 region is CASMDGADEQFF. The CDR3 coding sequence is TGTGCCAGCATGGACGGAGCGGATGAGCAGTTCTTC.

A few counts support this clonotype. V is TRBV15 and J is TRBJ1-5, with no clear D. V gave up 1 base and J gave up 2 bases, with 12 bases separating them. Per the germline V gene, CDR1 is LNHNV and CDR2 is YYDKDF (reference sequence). The CDR3 extends over 16 amino acids. CDR3 DNA sequence: TGTGCCACCAGCAGAGCCCCGACTGAGGGCAATCAGCCCCAGCATTTT. It codes for CATSRAPTEGNQPQHF.

The V gene is TRBV7-3, the J gene TRBJ2-1; TRBD2 agrees at 8 bases. Germline V CDR1 and CDR2: SGHTA, FQGTGA. V lost 4 bases to trimming and J lost 5 bases; unmatched junction nucleotides: 10. The CDR3 spans 16 residues. CDR3 sequence: CASSSGGGGQHNEQFF. Written as DNA, the CDR3 is TGTGCCAGCAGCTCTGGGGGCGGGGGGCAACACAATGAGCAGTTCTTC.

The sample holds a few counts of this clonotype. The rearrangement links TRBV4-1 to TRBJ1-5, with D hard to call. The CDR3 extends over 17 amino acids. The V end lost 1 base, the J end lost 3 bases, and 16 bases lay between the germline ends. Germline loops: CDR1 MGHRA, CDR2 YSYEKL. The CDR3 loop reads CASSQVAAGGFNQPQHF. In DNA form, the CDR3 reads TGCGCCAGCAGCCAAGTAGCGGCAGGCGGGTTCAATCAGCCCCAGCATTTT.

In this sample, this clonotype turned up a few times. This sequence joins TRBV6-2 or TRBV6-3 and TRBJ2-1; the D gene could be TRBD1 or TRBD2 (5 bases each). Trimming pared 0 bases from V and 6 bases from J, leaving 12 bases between. CDR1 MNHEY and CDR2 SVGEGT come from the germline V gene. This CDR3 is 15 amino acids long. The CDR3 is CASSYSREGSNEQFF. For the CDR3, the DNA is TGTGCCAGCAGTTACTCCAGAGAGGGGAGCAATGAGCAGTTCTTC.

This clonotype was observed a handful of times. DNA of the CDR3: TGTGCCAGCAGTGCCCGTTCGTTCCAGGGTCCGCTGGGGTTCACAGATACGCAGTATTTT. Translated: CASSARSFQGPLGFTDTQYF. V usage is TRBV6-1 and J usage is TRBJ2-3; weak D call: TRBD1 (5 bases). V was cut by 4 bases and J by 2 bases, with 28 bases left in between. The CDR3 consists of 20 residues. The germline gives CDR1 MNHNS, CDR2 SASEGT.

This rearrangement joins TRBV5-1 to TRBJ2-1, with D perhaps matching TRBD1 (6 bases). V lost 5 bases and J lost 1, with 19 bases in between. This CDR3 has 17 amino acids. The germline gives CDR1 SGHRS, CDR2 YFSETQ. This CDR3 is CASRQTGSCGSYNEQFF. The DNA for the CDR3 is TGCGCCAGCAGGCAAACAGGGAGCTGCGGGTCCTACAATGAGCAGTTCTTC.